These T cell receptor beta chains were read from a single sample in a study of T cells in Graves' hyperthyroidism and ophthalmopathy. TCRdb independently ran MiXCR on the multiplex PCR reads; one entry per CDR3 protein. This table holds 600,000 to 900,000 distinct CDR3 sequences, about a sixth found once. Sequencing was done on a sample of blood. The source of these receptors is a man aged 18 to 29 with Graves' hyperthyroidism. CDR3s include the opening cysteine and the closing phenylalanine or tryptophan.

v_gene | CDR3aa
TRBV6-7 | CASSYSKRTGGDRTSSGNTIYF
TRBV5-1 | CASSLGQAVETQYF
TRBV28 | CASSFEGATVDTQYF
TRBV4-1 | CASSHPLGQTNSPLHF
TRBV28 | CASSWTGINSYNEQFF
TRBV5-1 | CASSLDRRGSHEQYF
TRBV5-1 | CASSFEGWQPQHF
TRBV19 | CASSFGGDAYEQYF
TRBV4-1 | CASSQETVRGPDQPQHF
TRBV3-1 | CASSRVGYEQYF
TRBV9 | CASSQSISAGTGGSTDTQYF
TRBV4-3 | CASSLSQGRNGYTF
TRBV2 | CASRRIIIGGYIQYF
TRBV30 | CACVRGLNYNEQFF
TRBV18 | CASSQRFMNTEAFF
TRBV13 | CASSPGASGSSNEQFF
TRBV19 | CASSIGGNPTGELFF
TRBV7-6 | CASSRRRAEGGYGYTF
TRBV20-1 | CSARGGGGLYNEQFF
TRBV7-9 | CASSLEDGSYEQYF
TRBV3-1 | CASSPRSGSSGEQFF
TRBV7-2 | CASSLGPYDILNTEAFF
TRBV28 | CASIGTGSQDEQYF